This TCR beta chain was sequenced during a study of cytomegalovirus exposure and HLA in healthy donors (dated by TCRdb to about 2017). General notes on the study: According to a later analysis, one platform produced both the roughly 120 validation repertoires and the 666 repertoires of the first cohort. The aim of the study was to test whether cataloging public T cell receptors could identify signatures of past pathogen exposure. A separate validation cohort of roughly 130 different subjects was used in addition to the roughly 670-subject first cohort. High-throughput TCR immunosequencing, statistical association of individual TCRs with disease status, and machine learning were combined to predict cytomegalovirus infection status. General study outcomes and caveats: All 120 or so repertoires were used to score co-occurrence in the validation cohort in a later analysis, because that analysis had no HLA typing for the cohort. Subsequent analysis determined that TCRs grouped into clusters in the first cohort also showed a tendency toward co-occurrence across the 90 to 150 validation repertoires, and roughly 94% of cluster scores exceeded 0. The authors suggested that the approach could potentially be extended to other disease states and immunological phenotypes. The classifier was reported to diagnose cytomegalovirus status with high specificity and sensitivity in both the original and validation cohorts. The study listed 150 to 200 TCR beta chains as associated with cytomegalovirus. In vitro tests confirmed that a few of the cytomegalovirus-associated TCR beta chains recognize cytomegalovirus antigens. Across donors, most TCR sequences were observed very rarely, whereas some public TCRs were present in many individuals.

Notes on this clone: The specificity of this receptor is unknown. The input lacks base qualities; no much larger clone sits a single base away.

The donors were included in the validation cohort of roughly 120 subjects, a group kept apart from the roughly 670-subject first cohort. CDR1 MNHEY and CDR2 SMNVEV are derived from the germline V gene (reference sequence). The CDR3, from cysteine to phenylalanine, totals 15 residues. Only the CDR3 region is kept as DNA, spanning 45 bases read in frame from base 1. V is reduced by 8 bases and J by 0 bases, leaving a spacing of 14 bases between them. Libraries were built with the immunoSEQ multiplex PCR assay. On the authors' methods: A statistical classification framework was built to diagnose cytomegalovirus status from the catalog of TCR beta chain sequences. In TCRdb, the immuneACCESS table is reduced to in-frame sequences with V and J assigned. These tables do not hold every clone; where another copy was compared, an unresolved V gene accounts for under half, and the others remain unexplained. The DNA gave D and trimming, while V, J and clone size come from that table. The sample table lists over 200,000 clones, 85% to 90% of them with a count of one. The top ten hold about 0.36% of the sample.

Sequenced input: PBMCs. The rearrangement combines TRBV27 with TRBJ1-5; confidence is insufficient to name the D gene. This TCR was sampled from a woman under 30 in good health and CMV-seronegative. The base sequence is TGTGCCAGCGCATCAGGTCAATATAGCAATCAGCCCCAGCATTTT. It translates as CASASGQYSNQPQHF.